Listed here are 18 T cell receptor beta chains from one sample, sequenced in a study of neurological immune-mediated disorders. MiXCR, applied by TCRdb to the 5' RACE reads, yields one record per CDR3 protein. Counted here are some 68,000 distinct CDR3 sequences, 12% to 15% occurring once; the ten biggest clones make up approximately 4.6%. The sample's time point: longitudinal time-point 1 (baseline). Sequencing was done on a sample of PBMCs. Receptors originate from a female donor with HTLV-1-associated myelopathy (HAM/TSP).

This clonotype turned up a few times. The chain uses TRBV5-5 and TRBJ2-7; D may be TRBD1 (6 bases). V was trimmed by 8 bases and J by 2 bases, leaving 14 bases between them. The CDR3 has 13 residues. Germline CDR1 SGHKS, CDR2 YYEKEE (reference sequence). This chain's CDR3 is CASGQQSTYEQYF. The CDR3 DNA sequence: TGTGCCAGTGGACAGCAGTCCACCTACGAGCAGTACTTC.

This clonotype was observed many times. This CDR3 reads CASSVRGGAHEQFF. The CDR3 DNA follows: TGTGCCAGCAGCGTAAGGGGAGGGGCGCATGAGCAGTTCTTC. J is TRBJ2-1 and V is TRBV9, with 7 positions matching TRBD2. CDR3 length equals 14 residues. The trim removed 1 base at V and 8 bases at J, leaving 6 bases unmatched. CDR1 SGDLS and CDR2 YYNGEE come from the germline V gene.

The V gene is TRBV7-9, the J gene TRBJ2-2, with 12 bases matching TRBD1. The length of the CDR3 is 15 residues. The V gene's germline CDR1 is SEHNR and CDR2 FQNEAQ (reference sequence). With 6 bases clipped from V and 5 bases from J, the junction kept 4 bases outside the gene matches. The DNA of the CDR3 is TGTGCCAGCAGAGGGACAGGGGGCGCTACCGGGGAGCTGTTTTTT. This codes for CASRGTGGATGELFF.

This clonotype has more than one count but fewer than ten. The chain joins TRBV20-1 to TRBJ1-1; tentative D call: TRBD1 (5 bases). The germline CDR1 and CDR2 sequences are DFQATT and SNEGSKA (reference sequence). Trimming stripped 0 bases from V and 4 bases from J, with 18 bases between. The CDR3 length is 16 residues. The CDR3 loop reads CSARESGIRVGTEAFF. The CDR3 nucleotides are TGCAGTGCTAGAGAGTCCGGGATCAGGGTCGGCACTGAAGCTTTCTTT.

This clonotype rates as medium-sized. The chain employs TRBV20-1 and TRBJ2-5; D is perhaps TRBD2 (5 bases). The CDR3 consists of 13 residues. Trimming left V 3 bases short and J 2 bases short, with 10 bases between. The V gene's germline CDR1 is DFQATT and CDR2 SNEGSKA (reference sequence). The CDR3 loop reads CSARVGVQETQYF. The DNA of the CDR3 is TGCAGTGCTAGGGTCGGGGTGCAAGAGACCCAGTACTTC.

This clonotype was counted ten times or more. The chain recombines TRBV5-1 with TRBJ1-1; 7 bases are a match to TRBD1. The CDR3 consists of 17 residues. Germline values: CDR1 SGHRS, CDR2 YFSETQ. V lost 3 bases and J lost 4; bases outside the gene matches: 15. The CDR3 here is CASSSNGEDRRGTEAFF. CDR3 nucleotides: TGCGCCAGCAGCTCCAATGGGGAGGACAGGCGAGGCACTGAAGCTTTCTTT.

This clonotype was recorded many times. The chain has TRBV4-1 and TRBJ1-5; no definite D call. CDR3 size: 14 residues. V lost 4 bases and J 5 bases, leaving 12 bases between the germline ends. Germline V gene sequence: CDR1 MGHRA, CDR2 YSYEKL. The CDR3 nucleotides read TGCGCCAGCAGCCCCCAGGTGGGCGATCAGCCCCAGCATTTT. Residues: CASSPQVGDQPQHF.

This clonotype showed up many times. This CDR3 reads CSAGSLNRGRQPQHF. The DNA of the CDR3 is TGCAGTGCTGGCTCCCTCAACAGGGGGCGTCAGCCCCAGCATTTT. The chain uses TRBV20-1 and TRBJ1-5, with 9 bases matching TRBD1. From germline, CDR1 is DFQATT and CDR2 SNEGSKA (reference sequence). The CDR3 runs 15 residues. V lost 5 bases, J lost 6 bases, and 11 bases stayed unmatched.

This clonotype has a count of ten or more. The rearrangement uses TRBV5-5 and TRBJ2-3, with 7 positions matching TRBD2. The CDR3 loop spans 16 amino acids. The junction had 4 bases not matched to a gene; V was cut back by 0 bases and J by 0 bases. CDR1 and CDR2 (germline): SGHKS, YYEKEE (reference sequence). In nucleotides, the CDR3 is TGTGCCAGCAGCTTGGCTGGCGGGGGAAGCACAGATACGCAGTATTTT. Its translation: CASSLAGGGSTDTQYF.

This clonotype was detected ten times or more. The V call is TRBV11-1, the J call TRBJ2-2; TRBD2 agrees at 10 bases. The trim removed 0 bases at V and 4 bases at J, leaving 2 bases unmatched. The CDR3 loop spans 16 amino acids. Looked up from germline, CDR1 is SGHAT and CDR2 is FQDESV (reference sequence). The CDR3 sequence is CASSLASGGATGELFF. CDR3 nucleotide sequence: TGTGCCAGCAGCTTAGCGAGCGGGGGGGCCACCGGGGAGCTGTTTTTT.

This chain uses TRBV12-5 with TRBJ2-5; tentatively, D is TRBD2 (5 bases). CDR3 length equals 14 residues. Trimming stripped 5 bases from V and 2 bases from J, with 12 bases between. CDR1 and CDR2 from the germline V gene are LGHNT and FRNRAP. In DNA, the CDR3 is TGTGCTAGTGGTCGAGGAGGTGCACAAGAGACCCAGTACTTC. Its translation: CASGRGGAQETQYF.

This clonotype was seen ten or more times. The rearrangement links TRBV20-1 to TRBJ1-5; no clear D gene. The CDR3 is 13 residues long. The V gene's germline CDR1 is DFQATT and CDR2 SNEGSKA (reference sequence). V lost 4 bases to trimming and J lost 2 bases, with 9 bases between them. CDR3 amino acids: CSAIGLGNQPQHF. The DNA of the CDR3 is TGCAGTGCTATCGGTCTTGGCAATCAGCCCCAGCATTTT.

The rearrangement joins TRBV3-1 to TRBJ2-7; the D gene is possibly TRBD2 (5 bases). The ends were cut back, 1 base at V and 6 bases at J, with 13 bases in the middle. The length of the CDR3 is 14 residues. Germline CDR1 reads LGHDT; CDR2 reads YNNKEL (reference sequence). CDR3 sequence: CASSQGFRGLEQYF. DNA for the CDR3: TGTGCCAGCAGCCAAGGTTTCCGGGGTCTCGAGCAGTACTTC.

This sequence joins TRBV20-1 and TRBJ2-1; 7 nucleotides line up with TRBD2. V lost 5 bases and J lost 9; bases outside the gene matches: 13. The CDR3 has 14 residues. In germline, CDR1 is DFQATT, CDR2 SNEGSKA (reference sequence). This CDR3 is CSAQAGQAVSEQFF. The CDR3 DNA reads as TGCAGTGCTCAAGCGGGGCAGGCCGTGAGTGAGCAGTTCTTC.

In regard to this clonotype: A read error may explain this, as a much larger clone is one base away. The chain links TRBV20-1 to TRBJ2-2; D gene ambiguous. The V gene lost 7 bases and the J gene lost 3 bases, with 12 bases spanning the gap. This CDR3 comprises 13 residues. Germline lookup yields CDR1 DFQATT and CDR2 SNEGSKA (reference sequence). Here the CDR3 DNA reads TGCAGTGATAGTGCATTCCACACCGGGGAGCTGTTTTTT. It codes for CSDSAFHTGELFF.

This clonotype appeared many times. The CDR3 loop is CASSLSGYRTGELFF. CDR3 DNA: TGTGCCAGCAGCTTAAGCGGGTATCGGACCGGGGAGCTGTTTTTT. This chain links TRBV7-3 with TRBJ2-2; a possible D gene is TRBD2 (5 bases). The CDR3 extends over 15 amino acids. V was shortened by 1 base and J by 5 bases, with 11 bases between the two germline ends. CDR1 and CDR2 (germline): SGHTA, FQGTGA.

This clonotype was recorded at least ten times. This rearrangement joins TRBV4-2 to TRBJ2-3, with 7 bases lining up with TRBD2. J gave up 0 bases and V 0 bases, and 6 bases lay outside the gene matches. Germline values: CDR1 LGHNA, CDR2 YNFKEQ. CDR3 size: 17 residues. This CDR3 reads CASSQEGRGTSTDTQYF. In nucleotides, the CDR3 is TGTGCCAGCAGCCAAGAGGGGCGGGGGACTAGCACAGATACGCAGTATTTT.

This clonotype was counted ten times or more. This chain uses TRBV12-3 or TRBV12-4 with TRBJ2-7; D uncertain. The CDR3 spans 12 residues. Trimming cost V 4 bases and J 3 bases, with 7 bases left between them. In DNA, the CDR3 is TGTGCCAGCAGTTCGGACCACTACGAGCAGTACTTC. As protein: CASSSDHYEQYF.